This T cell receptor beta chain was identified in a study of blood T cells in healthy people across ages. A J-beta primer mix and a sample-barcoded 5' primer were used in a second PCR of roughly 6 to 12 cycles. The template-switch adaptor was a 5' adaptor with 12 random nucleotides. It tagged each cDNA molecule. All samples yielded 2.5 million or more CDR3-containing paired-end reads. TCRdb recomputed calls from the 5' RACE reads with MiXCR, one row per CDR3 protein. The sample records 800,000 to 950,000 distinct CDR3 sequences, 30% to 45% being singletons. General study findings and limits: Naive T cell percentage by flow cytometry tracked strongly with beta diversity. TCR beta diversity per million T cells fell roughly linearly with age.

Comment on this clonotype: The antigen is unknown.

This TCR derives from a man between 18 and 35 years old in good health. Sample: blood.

The DNA of the CDR3 is TGTGCCAGCAGCCCCATAACAGGGGGCAAGGATGAGCAGTACTTC. Amino acid sequence: CASSPITGGKDEQYF. The genes are TRBV9 and TRBJ2-5, with TRBD1 matching 9 bases. Trimming removed 4 bases from V and 11 bases from J; junction bases left unmatched: 15. The CDR3 totals 15 residues. CDR1 is SGDLS, CDR2 YYNGEE, per germline. The full variable domain, rest sourced from reference TRBV9 and TRBJ2-5, is DSGVTQTPKHLITATGQRVTLRCSPRSGDLSVYWYQQSLDQGLQFLIQYYNGEERAKGNILERFSAQQFPDLHSELNLSSLELGDSALYFCASSPITGGKDEQYFGPGTRLLVL.